This passage covers 19 T cell receptor beta chains from one sample sequenced in a study of T cell responses to AZD1222 COVID-19 vaccine. The method was immunoSEQ multiplex PCR; TCRdb's version includes in-frame clones alone and lacks a portion of them. Here the sample spans 180,000 or so clones, about 90% being singletons. The sample in question was peripheral blood, obtained 28 days after the second AZD1222 dose. The receptors stem from an adult who received the AZD1222 COVID-19 vaccine.

This clone was found once. The chain combines TRBV6-6 with TRBJ1-1; tentatively, D is TRBD1 (6 bases). Deletions cut 5 bases from V and 3 bases from J, with 16 bases between. CDR3 length: 15 amino acids. Germline V gene data show CDR1 as MNHNY and CDR2 as SVGAGI (reference sequence). The CDR3 nucleotides read TGTGCCAGCAGTCTAAGGACAGTCCCCTACACTGAAGCTTTCTTT. Protein: CASSLRTVPYTEAFF.

The chain carries TRBV28 and TRBJ2-3; D remains ambiguous. Per the germline V gene, CDR1 is MDHEN and CDR2 is SYDVKM. The CDR3 is 15 amino acids. V dropped 1 base and J dropped 2 bases, with 10 bases sitting between them. The CDR3 region is CASSLSGPVTDTQYF. The CDR3 region has the DNA TGTGCCAGCAGTTTATCCGGGCCAGTCACAGATACGCAGTATTTT.

The J gene is TRBJ2-2, the V gene TRBV7-2; possible D gene TRBD1, 5 bases. V lost 3 bases and J 7 bases, leaving 15 bases between the germline ends. Germline CDR1 is SGHTA and CDR2 is FQGNSA. This CDR3 has 15 amino acids. The CDR3 DNA is TGTGCCAGCAGCTTTCGGGCAGGGAAGGACGGGGAGCTGTTTTTT. It codes for CASSFRAGKDGELFF.

The rearrangement uses TRBV6-5 and TRBJ2-3; D is uncertain. Deletions cut 4 bases from V and 6 bases from J, with 14 bases between. Germline V gene data show CDR1 as MNHEY and CDR2 as SVGAGI. The CDR3 length is 14 residues. As DNA, the CDR3 is TGTGCCAGCAGTTTGGGCAGGTCATCCGATACGCAGTATTTT. Its translation: CASSLGRSSDTQYF.

This chain connects TRBV10-3 to TRBJ2-7, with 12 bases matching TRBD2. From germline, CDR1 is ENHRY and CDR2 SYGVKD. With 7 bases clipped from V and 2 bases from J, the junction kept 6 bases outside the gene matches. The CDR3 totals 15 residues. CDR3 in amino acids: CAIKAGTSGPYEQYF. The CDR3 DNA sequence: TGTGCCATCAAAGCCGGGACTAGCGGGCCCTACGAGCAGTACTTC.

In this sample, this clone turned up once. The chain combines TRBV3-1 (or the pseudogene TRBV3-2) with TRBJ2-5; TRBD2 agrees at 9 bases. The V gene end was trimmed by 7 bases and the J gene end by 4 bases; junction bases not matched to a gene: 16. CDR3 length equals 17 residues. Germline lookup yields CDR1 LGHDT and CDR2 YNNKEL (reference sequence). CDR3 in amino acids: CASNPFKTSGGGETQYF. The CDR3 region has the DNA TGTGCCAGCAACCCCTTTAAGACTAGCGGAGGGGGAGAGACCCAGTACTTC.

The V gene is TRBV2, the J gene TRBJ1-2, with D possibly being TRBD1 (6 bases). This CDR3 region has 14 residues. V was clipped by 6 bases and J by 3 bases, with 14 bases between them. Germline-derived CDR1 and CDR2 are SNHLY and FYNNEI. CDR3 sequence: CASRLDSTYYGYTF. For the CDR3, the DNA is TGTGCCAGCAGGTTGGACAGCACATACTATGGCTACACCTTC.

This clone was seen more than once but under ten times. The rearrangement links TRBV6-1 to TRBJ1-1, with 7 bases matching TRBD1. This CDR3 is 15 amino acids long. With 2 bases clipped from V and 5 bases from J, the junction kept 8 bases outside the gene matches. Germline V gene data show CDR1 as MNHNS and CDR2 as SASEGT. This chain's CDR3 is CASSESQTGSTEAFF. The CDR3 DNA is TGTGCCAGCAGTGAATCTCAGACAGGGAGTACTGAAGCTTTCTTT.

The J gene is TRBJ1-2, the V gene TRBV6-5; 9 bases map to TRBD1. Germline V gene lookup returns CDR1 MNHEY and CDR2 SVGAGI. This CDR3 spans 12 amino acids. The V segment lost 8 bases and the J segment 8 bases; nucleotides outside the gene matches: 6. The chain's CDR3 is CASARTGEGYTF. The CDR3 DNA reads as TGTGCCAGCGCCCGGACAGGGGAAGGCTACACCTTC.

The genes are TRBV5-4 and TRBJ2-2; 8 bases align to TRBD2. The V gene end was trimmed by 3 bases and the J gene end by 5 bases; junction bases not matched to a gene: 9. This CDR3 comprises 16 residues. CDR1 is SGHNT, CDR2 YYREEE, per germline (reference sequence). The CDR3 sequence is CASSSGGARRTGELFF. In nucleotides, the CDR3 is TGTGCCAGCAGCTCCGGGGGGGCGCGTCGGACCGGGGAGCTGTTTTTT.

J is TRBJ2-7 and V is TRBV6-5, with D possibly matching TRBD1 (6 bases). Germline V CDR1 and CDR2: MNHEY, SVGAGI. The CDR3 is 13 residues long. Between the trimmed V and J ends, which lost 7 bases and 0 bases, there was a span of 10 bases. The CDR3 DNA sequence: TGTGCCAGCACTTGGGACAACTCCTACGAGCAGTACTTC. Translating it yields CASTWDNSYEQYF.

This sequence joins TRBV4-2 and TRBJ2-7; D uncertain. With 0 bases removed from V and 6 bases from J, the gap between germline ends came to 18 bases. Germline CDR1 reads LGHNA; CDR2 reads YNFKEQ. The CDR3 sequence is 16 residues long. This CDR3 is CASSQDAQSRSREQYF. CDR3 coding DNA: TGTGCCAGCAGCCAAGATGCGCAGTCCCGGTCGCGCGAGCAGTACTTC.

This clone has only a few counts. The chain has TRBV18 and TRBJ2-7, with TRBD2 matching over 14 bases. The CDR3 has 15 amino acids. Losses at the gene ends were 4 bases for V and 5 bases for J; bases not matched to a gene: 4. Germline V gene sequence: CDR1 KGHSH, CDR2 LQKENI. In nucleotides, the CDR3 is TGTGCCAGCTCACTGACTAGCGGGGGGGACCACGAGCAGTACTTC. Protein product: CASSLTSGGDHEQYF.

This clone was counted once. The V call is TRBV7-9, the J call TRBJ2-1; TRBD2 aligns across 8 bases. Germline-derived CDR1 and CDR2 are SEHNR and FQNEAQ (reference sequence). The CDR3 contains 15 residues. The V gene end was trimmed by 5 bases and the J gene end by 0 bases; junction bases not matched to a gene: 3. CDR3 coding DNA: TGTGCCAGCAGCGAGCGGGGGATCTCCTACAATGAGCAGTTCTTC. Translation gives CASSERGISYNEQFF.

This chain joins TRBV6-5 and TRBJ1-1, with no clear D. The length of the CDR3 is 15 residues. Trimming removed 2 bases from V and 6 bases from J, with 16 bases in between. The V gene's germline CDR1 is MNHEY and CDR2 SVGAGI. This CDR3 reads CASSYTGGIDSEAFF. CDR3 bases: TGTGCCAGCAGTTACACGGGCGGTATAGATTCTGAAGCTTTCTTT.

V usage is TRBV10-2 and J usage is TRBJ1-1; TRBD1 aligns across 7 bases. Germline CDR1 is WSHSY and CDR2 is SAAADI. V lost 6 bases to trimming and J lost 9 bases; unmatched junction nucleotides: 10. CDR3 length: 13 residues. The CDR3 DNA reads TGCGCCAGCAGAGAAACAGGGGCGGGGAAAGCTTTCTTT. This encodes CASRETGAGKAFF.

V usage is TRBV18 and J usage is TRBJ2-4; 9 bases are shared with TRBD1. The CDR3 consists of 13 residues. Germline-derived CDR1 and CDR2 are KGHSH and LQKENI. V dropped 6 bases and J dropped 7; count of bases not matched to a gene: 4. CDR3 DNA sequence: TGTGCCAGCTCGGGACAGGGAGCGAACATTCAGTACTTC. It codes for CASSGQGANIQYF.

This chain uses TRBV20-1 with TRBJ1-2; 7 nucleotides align to TRBD1. J was trimmed by 8 bases and V by 6 bases; bases with no gene match: 6. The germline V gene encodes CDR1 DFQATT and CDR2 SNEGSKA (reference sequence). The CDR3 covers 11 residues. As DNA, the CDR3 is TGCAGTGCCCCGGGACAGTTGGGCTACACCTTC. It translates to CSAPGQLGYTF.

A few counts support this clone. The V call is TRBV2, the J call TRBJ2-3; 7 positions match TRBD2. The trim removed 2 bases at V and 6 bases at J, leaving 8 bases unmatched. The germline gives CDR1 SNHLY, CDR2 FYNNEI. The CDR3 has 15 residues. The CDR3 sequence is CASSESLAVRDTQYF. Written as DNA, the CDR3 is TGTGCCAGCAGTGAAAGCCTAGCGGTCCGGGATACGCAGTATTTT.